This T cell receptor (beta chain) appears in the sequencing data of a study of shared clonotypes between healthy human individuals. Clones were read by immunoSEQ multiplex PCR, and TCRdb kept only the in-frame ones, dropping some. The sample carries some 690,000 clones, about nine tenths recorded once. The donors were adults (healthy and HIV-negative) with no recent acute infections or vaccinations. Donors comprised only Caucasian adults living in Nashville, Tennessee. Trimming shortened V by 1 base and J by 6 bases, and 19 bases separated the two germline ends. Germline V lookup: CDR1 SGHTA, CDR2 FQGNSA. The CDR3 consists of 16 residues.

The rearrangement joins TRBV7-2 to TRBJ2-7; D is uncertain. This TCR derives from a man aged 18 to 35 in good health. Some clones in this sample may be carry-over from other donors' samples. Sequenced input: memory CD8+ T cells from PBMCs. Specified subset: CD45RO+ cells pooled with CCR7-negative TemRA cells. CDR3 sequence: CASSLDLRDPPSEQYF. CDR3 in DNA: TGTGCCAGCAGCTTAGATCTTCGCGACCCACCCTCCGAGCAGTACTTC.